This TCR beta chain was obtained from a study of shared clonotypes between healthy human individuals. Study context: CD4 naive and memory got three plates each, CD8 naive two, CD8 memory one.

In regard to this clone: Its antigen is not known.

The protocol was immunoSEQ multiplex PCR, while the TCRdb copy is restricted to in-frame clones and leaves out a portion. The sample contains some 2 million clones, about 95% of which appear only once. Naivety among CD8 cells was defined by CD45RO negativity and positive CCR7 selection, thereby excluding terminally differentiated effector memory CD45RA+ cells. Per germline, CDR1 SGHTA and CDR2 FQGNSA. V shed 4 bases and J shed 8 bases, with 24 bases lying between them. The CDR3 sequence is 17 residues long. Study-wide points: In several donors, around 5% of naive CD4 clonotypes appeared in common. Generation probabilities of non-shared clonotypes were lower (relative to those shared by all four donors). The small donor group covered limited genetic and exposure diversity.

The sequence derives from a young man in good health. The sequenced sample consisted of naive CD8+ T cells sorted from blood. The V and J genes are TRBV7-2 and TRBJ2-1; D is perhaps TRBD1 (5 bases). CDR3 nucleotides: TGTGCCAGCAGCTACTCACCTCCGGACACCCTTGGCGATGAGCAGTTCTTC. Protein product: CASSYSPPDTLGDEQFF.